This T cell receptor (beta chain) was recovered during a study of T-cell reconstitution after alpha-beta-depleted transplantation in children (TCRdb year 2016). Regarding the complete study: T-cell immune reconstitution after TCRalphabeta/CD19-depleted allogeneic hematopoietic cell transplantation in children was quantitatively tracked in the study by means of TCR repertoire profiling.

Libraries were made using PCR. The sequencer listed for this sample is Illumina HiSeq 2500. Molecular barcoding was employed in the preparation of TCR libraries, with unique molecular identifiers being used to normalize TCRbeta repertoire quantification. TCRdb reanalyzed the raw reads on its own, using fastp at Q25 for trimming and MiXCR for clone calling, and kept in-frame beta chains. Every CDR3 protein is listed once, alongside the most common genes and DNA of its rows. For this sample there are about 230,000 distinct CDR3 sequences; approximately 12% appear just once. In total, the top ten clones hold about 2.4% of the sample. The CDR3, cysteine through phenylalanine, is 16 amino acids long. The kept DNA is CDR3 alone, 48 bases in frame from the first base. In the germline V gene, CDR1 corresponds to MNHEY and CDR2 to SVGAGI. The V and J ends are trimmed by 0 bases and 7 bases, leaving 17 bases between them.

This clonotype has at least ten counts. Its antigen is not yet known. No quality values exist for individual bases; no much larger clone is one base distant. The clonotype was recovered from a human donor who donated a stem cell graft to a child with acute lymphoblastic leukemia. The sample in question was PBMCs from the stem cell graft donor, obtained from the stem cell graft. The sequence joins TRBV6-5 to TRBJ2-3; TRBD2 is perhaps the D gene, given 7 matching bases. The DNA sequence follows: TGTGCCAGCAGTTACTCGCGTAGGGGGGGGAGAAATACGCAGTATTTT. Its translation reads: CASSYSRRGGRNTQYF.